The 25 T cell receptor beta chains presented below share a single source sample, sequenced in a study of cytomegalovirus exposure and HLA in healthy donors. Assay: immunoSEQ multiplex PCR; the TCRdb copy retains only in-frame clones and omits some. Altogether about 150,000 clones are present, roughly 93% being singletons, with the ten largest covering 1.5% to 2%. The source material was PBMCs. These receptors all stem from a man between 18 and 35 years old in good health and CMV-seropositive.

The chain uses TRBV28 and TRBJ1-4, with D perhaps TRBD1 (6 bases). The CDR3 runs 14 residues. Germline-derived CDR1 and CDR2 are MDHEN and SYDVKM. The V end was cut by 8 bases, the J end by 7 bases, with 17 bases between. CDR3 in DNA: TGTGCCAGCGGGAAAGGGGGGGCCAGTGAAAAACTGTTTTTT. Protein sequence: CASGKGGASEKLFF.

The chain links TRBV4-1 to TRBJ2-7, with 10 nucleotides matching TRBD1. CDR1 MGHRA and CDR2 YSYEKL come from the germline V gene. The CDR3 has 15 residues. V lost 2 bases and J lost 5; bases outside the gene matches: 6. The CDR3 DNA reads TGCGCCAGCAGCCAAACCGGGACAGGGGCCCACGAGCAGTACTTC. This gives the protein CASSQTGTGAHEQYF.

This clone was found once. The rearrangement links TRBV27 to TRBJ2-5; D might be TRBD2 (5 bases). V was pared by 7 bases and J by 5 bases, with 20 bases between. This CDR3 region has 15 residues. Germline CDR1 reads MNHEY; CDR2 reads SMNVEV (reference sequence). The CDR3 bases are TGTGCCAGCACCCCGCGGGCATTTTCGAGGGAGACCCAGTACTTC. This gives the protein CASTPRAFSRETQYF.

The V and J genes are TRBV18 and TRBJ2-1; D may be TRBD2 (5 bases). Trimming cost V 7 bases and J 6 bases, with 16 bases left between them. The CDR3 contains 14 residues. The germline CDR1 and CDR2 sequences are KGHSH and LQKENI. CDR3 sequence (DNA): TGTGCCAGCTTGAGCGGCCCTGTGGGCAATGAGCAGTTCTTC. Translating gives CASLSGPVGNEQFF.

The V and J genes are TRBV5-1 and TRBJ1-1; no clear D gene. Germline V CDR1 and CDR2: SGHRS, YFSETQ. This CDR3 comprises 13 residues. V was shortened by 0 bases and J by 6 bases, with 9 bases between the two germline ends. CDR3 nucleotide sequence: TGCGCCAGCAGCTTGGCCACAGTCTCTGAAGCTTTCTTT. Translation gives CASSLATVSEAFF. Drawing the rest from reference TRBV5-1 and TRBJ1-1, the complete variable domain is KAGVTQTPRYLIKTRGQQVTLSCSPISGHRSVSWYQQTPGQGLQFLFEYFSETQRNKGNFPGRFSGRQFSNSRSEMNVSTLELGDSALYLCASSLATVSEAFFGQGTRLTVV.

V and J are TRBV19 and TRBJ1-4, with TRBD1 as a possible D gene (5 bases). V was cut by 9 bases and J by 8 bases, with 7 bases left in between. Per the germline V gene, CDR1 is LNHDA and CDR2 is SQIVND (reference sequence). The CDR3 has 10 amino acids. The CDR3 nucleotides are TGTGCCAGCCGGGGGGAAAAACTGTTTTTT. It is translated as CASRGEKLFF.

The chain employs TRBV5-6 and TRBJ2-3, with 7 positions matching TRBD1. Losses at the gene ends were 4 bases for V and 0 bases for J; bases not matched to a gene: 5. The CDR3 contains 15 residues. Germline loops: CDR1 SGHDT, CDR2 YYEEEE. The CDR3 loop reads CASSGQASSTDTQYF. The CDR3 DNA reads as TGTGCCAGCAGCGGACAGGCCTCTAGCACAGATACGCAGTATTTT.

V is TRBV5-1 and J is TRBJ2-2; maybe TRBD1 (6 bases). This CDR3 is built from 15 residues. Looked up from germline, CDR1 is SGHRS and CDR2 is YFSETQ. V was shortened by 3 bases and J by 1 base, with 10 bases between the two germline ends. CDR3 in DNA: TGCGCCAGCAGCTCCGCACAGGGGAACACCGGGGAGCTGTTTTTT. Protein product: CASSSAQGNTGELFF. The full variable domain, in which reference TRBV5-1 and TRBJ2-2 provide the parts outside the CDR3, is KAGVTQTPRYLIKTRGQQVTLSCSPISGHRSVSWYQQTPGQGLQFLFEYFSETQRNKGNFPGRFSGRQFSNSRSEMNVSTLELGDSALYLCASSSAQGNTGELFFGEGSRLTVL.

This chain joins TRBV5-1 and TRBJ1-2; 9 positions agree with TRBD1. The CDR3 length is 18 residues. CDR1 is SGHRS, CDR2 YFSETQ, per germline. V lost 3 bases and J lost 0; bases outside the gene matches: 12. CDR3 sequence (DNA): TGCGCCAGCAGCTGGTCGGGACAGGGTTACCTAGCTAACTATGGCTACACCTTC. Protein sequence: CASSWSGQGYLANYGYTF.

Written as DNA, the CDR3 is TGCGCCAGCAGCTCGGACAGGGGAGAACGTGGCTACACCTTC. Encoded protein: CASSSDRGERGYTF. The chain links TRBV5-1 to TRBJ1-2; 9 bases align to TRBD1. This CDR3 has 14 residues. Per the germline V gene, CDR1 is SGHRS and CDR2 is YFSETQ. Trimming removed 3 bases from V and 7 bases from J; junction bases left unmatched: 7.

V and J are TRBV7-9 and TRBJ2-7, with 9 bases aligning to TRBD2. Germline assignment: CDR1 SEHNR and CDR2 FQNEAQ (reference sequence). V gave up 3 bases and J gave up 2 bases; unmatched junction bases: 11. The CDR3 extends over 17 amino acids. CDR3 sequence (DNA): TGTGCCAGCAGCTTCGTGACTAGCGGCCTCCAACCCTACGAGCAGTACTTC. Translated: CASSFVTSGLQPYEQYF.

This rearrangement joins TRBV2 to TRBJ2-3, with TRBD2 identical over 9 bases. In germline, CDR1 is SNHLY, CDR2 FYNNEI. The CDR3 runs 15 residues. Trimming took 3 bases from V and 0 from J; bases not matched to a gene: 1. CDR3 in DNA: TGTGCCAGCAGTGACCTAGCGGGAAGCACAGATACGCAGTATTTT. Protein sequence: CASSDLAGSTDTQYF.

Here the CDR3 reads CASLPGTLDTQYF. CDR3 nucleotides: TGTGCCAGCCTCCCGGGGACATTGGATACGCAGTATTTT. The V and J genes are TRBV2 and TRBJ2-3, with D possibly matching TRBD1 (6 bases). The length of the CDR3 is 13 residues. V lost 8 bases, J lost 6 bases, and 15 bases lay in between. Per the germline V gene, CDR1 is SNHLY and CDR2 is FYNNEI.

The chain combines TRBV15 with TRBJ2-2, with a weak D call TRBD2 (7 bases). V dropped 2 bases and J dropped 4 bases, with 11 bases sitting between them. This CDR3 has 15 amino acids. Germline V gives CDR1 LNHNV, CDR2 YYDKDF (reference sequence). CDR3 sequence reads: CATSRYREGTGELFF. DNA for the CDR3: TGTGCCACCAGCAGATACAGGGAGGGCACCGGGGAGCTGTTTTTT.

The chain recombines TRBV5-1 with TRBJ1-1, with D hard to call. The germline gives CDR1 SGHRS, CDR2 YFSETQ. V gave up 4 bases and J gave up 3 bases, with 13 bases separating them. The CDR3 is 14 amino acids. The CDR3 DNA reads as TGCGCCAGCAGCACCCGGACGGAGGACACTGAAGCTTTCTTT. It specifies CASSTRTEDTEAFF. Together with reference TRBV5-1 and TRBJ1-1, the CDR3 gives the full variable domain: KAGVTQTPRYLIKTRGQQVTLSCSPISGHRSVSWYQQTPGQGLQFLFEYFSETQRNKGNFPGRFSGRQFSNSRSEMNVSTLELGDSALYLCASSTRTEDTEAFFGQGTRLTVV.

The rearrangement joins TRBV11-2 to TRBJ2-7, with a weak D call TRBD1 (5 bases). CDR1 is SGHAT and CDR2 is FQNNGV in the germline V gene. This CDR3 has 15 residues. Trimming took off 5 bases at V and 0 bases at J, with 14 bases between the two ends. CDR3 amino acids: CASSPRQTNSYEQYF. The DNA for the CDR3 is TGTGCCAGCAGCCCCCGACAGACGAACTCCTACGAGCAGTACTTC.

The J gene is TRBJ2-7, the V gene TRBV7-8, with TRBD2 matching 13 bases. This CDR3 has 16 residues. Germline V gene sequence: CDR1 SGHVS, CDR2 FQNEAQ. The V and J ends lost 3 bases and 0 bases, in that order; junction bases with no gene match: 2. CDR3 in DNA: TGTGCCAGCAGCTTGGGGACTAGCGGGGTCTCCTACGAGCAGTACTTC. This codes for CASSLGTSGVSYEQYF.

The V gene is TRBV13, the J gene TRBJ1-3, with 10 bases lining up with TRBD1. From germline, CDR1 is PRHDT and CDR2 FYEKMQ (reference sequence). V was pared by 3 bases and J by 3 bases, with 2 bases of the junction left unmatched. CDR3 length: 15 amino acids. CDR3 in amino acids: CASSLGQGFGNTIYF. CDR3 in DNA: TGTGCCAGCAGCTTGGGACAGGGGTTTGGAAACACCATATATTTT.

This clone was detected many times. The J gene is TRBJ1-1, the V gene TRBV5-1, with D unresolved. The germline V gene encodes CDR1 SGHRS and CDR2 YFSETQ. CDR3 length equals 13 residues. V was trimmed by 2 bases and J by 1 base, leaving 6 bases between them. The CDR3: CASSFAGNTEAFF. The CDR3 coding sequence is TGCGCCAGCAGCTTCGCAGGGAACACTGAAGCTTTCTTT.

J is TRBJ2-1 and V is TRBV4-1; 8 positions agree with TRBD1. V was pared by 9 bases and J by 0 bases, with 13 bases of the junction left unmatched. The germline V gene has CDR1 MGHRA and CDR2 YSYEKL. The CDR3 sequence is 17 residues long. CDR3 sequence reads: CASPGMGQGASYNEQFF. The CDR3 DNA reads as TGCGCCAGTCCTGGGATGGGTCAGGGGGCCTCCTACAATGAGCAGTTCTTC.

The chain combines TRBV1 with TRBJ2-3; TRBD2 was called by the table and not checked on the DNA. TRBV1 is a listed pseudogene. This CDR3 is 16 amino acids long. CDR3 sequence: CTSSPGLARSTDTQYF. CDR3 DNA sequence: TGCACCAGCAGTCCGGGACTAGCGAGAAGCACAGATACGCAGTATTTT.

This chain links TRBV9 with TRBJ1-2; 7 bases align to TRBD1. This CDR3 is 14 amino acids long. With V trimmed by 2 bases and J by 2 bases, 3 bases remained unmatched. Germline V CDR1 and CDR2: SGDLS, YYNGEE. DNA of the CDR3: TGTGCCAGCAGCGTCAGACAGGGAAACTATGGCTACACCTTC. Protein: CASSVRQGNYGYTF.

Turning to this clone: Other DNA sequences within the sample encode an identical CDR3. The rearrangement joins TRBV28 to TRBJ1-5, with TRBD1 matching 8 bases. Per germline, CDR1 MDHEN and CDR2 SYDVKM. The CDR3 sequence is 13 residues long. V was clipped by 6 bases and J by 5 bases; unmatched bases: 3. The CDR3 region is CASRQGGDQPQHF. Here the CDR3 DNA reads TGTGCCAGCAGACAGGGGGGTGATCAGCCCCAGCATTTT. Full variable domain (outside the CDR3, taken from reference TRBV28 and TRBJ1-5): DVKVTQSSRYLVKRTGEKVFLECVQDMDHENMFWYRQDPGLGLRLIYFSYDVKMKEKGDIPEGYSVSREKKERFSLILESASTNQTSMYLCASRQGGDQPQHFGDGTRLSIL.

CDR3 sequence: CASSPVAVPPYNEQFF. The CDR3 DNA reads TGTGCCAGCTCACCCGTAGCGGTCCCACCTTACAATGAGCAGTTCTTC. The chain couples TRBV18 to TRBJ2-1; tentatively, D is TRBD2 (6 bases). Germline V gives CDR1 KGHSH, CDR2 LQKENI. V lost 3 bases to trimming and J lost 4 bases, with 16 bases between them. The CDR3 consists of 16 residues.

The J gene is TRBJ2-5, the V gene TRBV11-2; TRBD2 is a possible D gene (5 bases). V was pared by 0 bases and J by 7 bases, with 12 bases between. There are 14 residues in the CDR3. Germline V lookup: CDR1 SGHAT, CDR2 FQNNGV. The CDR3 sequence is CASSLDPGVGTQYF. Written as DNA, the CDR3 is TGTGCCAGCAGCTTAGATCCCGGGGTTGGGACCCAGTACTTC. Together with reference TRBV11-2 and TRBJ2-5, the CDR3 gives the full variable domain: EAGVAQSPRYKIIEKRQSVAFWCNPISGHATLYWYQQILGQGPKLLIQFQNNGVVDDSQLPKDRFSAERLKGVDSTLKIQPAKLEDSAVYLCASSLDPGVGTQYFGPGTRLLVL.